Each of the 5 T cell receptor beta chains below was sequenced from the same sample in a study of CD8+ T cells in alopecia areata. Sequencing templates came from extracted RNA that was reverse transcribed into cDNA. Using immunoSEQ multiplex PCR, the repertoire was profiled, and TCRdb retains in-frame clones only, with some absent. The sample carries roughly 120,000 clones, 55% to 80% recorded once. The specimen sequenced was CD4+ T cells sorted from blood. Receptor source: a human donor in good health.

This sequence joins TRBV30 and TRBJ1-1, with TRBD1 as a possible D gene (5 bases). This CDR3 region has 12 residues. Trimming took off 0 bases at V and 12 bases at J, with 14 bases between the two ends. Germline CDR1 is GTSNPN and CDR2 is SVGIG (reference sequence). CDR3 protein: CAWSVQVTSTFF. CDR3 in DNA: TGTGCCTGGAGTGTACAGGTGACATCGACTTTCTTT.

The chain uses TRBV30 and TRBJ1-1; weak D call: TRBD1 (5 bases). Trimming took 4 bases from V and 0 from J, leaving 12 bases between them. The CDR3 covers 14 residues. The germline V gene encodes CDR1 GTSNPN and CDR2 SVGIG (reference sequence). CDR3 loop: CAWNPGTVNTEAFF. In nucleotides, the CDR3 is TGTGCCTGGAATCCCGGGACGGTGAACACTGAAGCTTTCTTT.

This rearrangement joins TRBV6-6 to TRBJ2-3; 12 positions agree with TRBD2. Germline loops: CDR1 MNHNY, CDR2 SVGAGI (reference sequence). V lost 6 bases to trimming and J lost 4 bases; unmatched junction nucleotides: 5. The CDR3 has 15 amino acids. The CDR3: CASRGRLAGADTQYF. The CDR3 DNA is TGTGCCAGCAGAGGGCGACTAGCGGGGGCAGATACGCAGTATTTT.

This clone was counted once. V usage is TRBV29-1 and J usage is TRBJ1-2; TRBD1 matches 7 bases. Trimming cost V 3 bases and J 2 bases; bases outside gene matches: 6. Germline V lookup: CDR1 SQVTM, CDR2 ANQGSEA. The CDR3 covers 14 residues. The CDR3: CSVDSGGVNYGYTF. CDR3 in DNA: TGCAGCGTTGATTCAGGGGGGGTCAACTATGGCTACACCTTC.

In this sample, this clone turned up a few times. The CDR3 here is CASSLELAGSTQYF. In DNA, the CDR3 is TGCGCCAGCAGCCTCGAACTAGCTGGGTCGACCCAGTACTTC. The chain links TRBV5-1 to TRBJ2-5, with a possible D match to TRBD2 (6 bases). CDR1 and CDR2 from the germline V gene are SGHRS and YFSETQ. The CDR3 is 14 residues long. Trimming shortened V by 4 bases and J by 7 bases, and 17 bases separated the two germline ends. Full variable domain (remainder filled in from reference TRBV5-1 and TRBJ2-5): KAGVTQTPRYLIKTRGQQVTLSCSPISGHRSVSWYQQTPGQGLQFLFEYFSETQRNKGNFPGRFSGRQFSNSRSEMNVSTLELGDSALYLCASSLELAGSTQYFGPGTRLLVL.